This TCR beta chain was recovered during a study of CD8 T cells in Susac syndrome. Study information: Among sequenced Susac syndrome patients, roughly six had active disease and roughly eight were in remission. Regarding the study as a whole: Where Susac syndrome CD4+ T cell repertoires were concerned, no clonal expansion was evident. Acknowledgment was made by the study that its TCR sequencing and HLA analysis involved a relatively small number of individuals.

Concerning this clonotype itself: Its antigen is not known.

CDR3 length: 14 residues. Deletions cut 2 bases from V and 7 bases from J, with 14 bases between. Reverse transcription of 0.5 to 1 ug RNA was performed with random hexamers. A single record per CDR3 protein comes from TCRdb applying MiXCR to the immunoSEQ multiplex PCR reads. The data contain about 190,000 distinct CDR3 sequences, around 95% of them singletons. The source material was CD4+ T cells from PBMCs. This TCR came from a human donor with Susac syndrome. The V gene is TRBV12-3 or TRBV12-4, the J gene TRBJ1-2; D not certain. Here the CDR3 reads CASSLQAGYGGYTF. The CDR3 DNA sequence: TGTGCCAGCAGTTTACAGGCGGGCTATGGTGGCTACACCTTC.